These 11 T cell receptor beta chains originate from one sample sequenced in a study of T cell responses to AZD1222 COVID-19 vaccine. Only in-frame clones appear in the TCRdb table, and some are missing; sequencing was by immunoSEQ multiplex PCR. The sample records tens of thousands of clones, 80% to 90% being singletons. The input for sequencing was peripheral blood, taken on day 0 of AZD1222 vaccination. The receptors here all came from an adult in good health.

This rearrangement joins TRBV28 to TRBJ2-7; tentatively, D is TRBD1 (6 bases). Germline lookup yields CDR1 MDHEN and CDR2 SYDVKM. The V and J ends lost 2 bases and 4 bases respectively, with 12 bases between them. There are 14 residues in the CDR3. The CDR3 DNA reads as TGTGCCAGCAGTTTAACCGGGACACTTTACGAGCAGTACTTC. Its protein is CASSLTGTLYEQYF.

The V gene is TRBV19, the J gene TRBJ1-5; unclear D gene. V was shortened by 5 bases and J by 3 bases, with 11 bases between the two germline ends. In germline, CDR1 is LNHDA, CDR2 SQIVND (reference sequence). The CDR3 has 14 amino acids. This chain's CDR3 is CASSALAVNQPQHF. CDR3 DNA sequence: TGTGCCAGTAGTGCCTTAGCAGTCAATCAGCCCCAGCATTTT.

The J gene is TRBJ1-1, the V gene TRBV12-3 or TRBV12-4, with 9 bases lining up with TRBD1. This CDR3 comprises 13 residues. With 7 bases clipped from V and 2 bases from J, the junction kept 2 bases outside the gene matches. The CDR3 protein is CASKGQGNTEAFF. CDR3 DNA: TGTGCCAGCAAGGGACAGGGCAACACTGAAGCTTTCTTT.

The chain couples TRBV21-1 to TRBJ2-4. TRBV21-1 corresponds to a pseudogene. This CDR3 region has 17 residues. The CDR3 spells CASSKDGRPLAKNIQYF. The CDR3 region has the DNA TGTGCCAGCAGCAAAGACGGCAGACCTCTAGCCAAAAACATTCAGTACTTC.

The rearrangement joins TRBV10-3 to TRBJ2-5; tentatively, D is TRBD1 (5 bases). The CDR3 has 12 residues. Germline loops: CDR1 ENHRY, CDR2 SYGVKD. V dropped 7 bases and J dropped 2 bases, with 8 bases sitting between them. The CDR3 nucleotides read TGTGCCATCAAAGGGGATCAAGAGACCCAGTACTTC. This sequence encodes CAIKGDQETQYF.

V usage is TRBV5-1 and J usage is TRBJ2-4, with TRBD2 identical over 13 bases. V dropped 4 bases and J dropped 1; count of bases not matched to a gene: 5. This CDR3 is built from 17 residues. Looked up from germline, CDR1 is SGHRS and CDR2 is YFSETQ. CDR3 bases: TGCGCCAGCAGCCTAGGACTAGCGGGAGTGGCCAAAAACATTCAGTACTTC. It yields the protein CASSLGLAGVAKNIQYF.

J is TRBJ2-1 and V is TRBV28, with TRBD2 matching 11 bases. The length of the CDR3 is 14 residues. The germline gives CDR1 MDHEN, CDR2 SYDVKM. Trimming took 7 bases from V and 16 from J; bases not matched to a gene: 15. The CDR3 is CASKALGTSGNPFF. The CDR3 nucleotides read TGTGCCAGCAAGGCCCTTGGGACTAGCGGAAACCCCTTCTTC.

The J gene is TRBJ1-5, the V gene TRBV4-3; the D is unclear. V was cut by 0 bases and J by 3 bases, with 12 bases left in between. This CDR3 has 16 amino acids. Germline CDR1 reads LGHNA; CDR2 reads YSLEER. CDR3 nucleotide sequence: TGCGCCAGCAGCCAAGATAGGTTTAGTCTCAATCAGCCCCAGCATTTT. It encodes CASSQDRFSLNQPQHF.

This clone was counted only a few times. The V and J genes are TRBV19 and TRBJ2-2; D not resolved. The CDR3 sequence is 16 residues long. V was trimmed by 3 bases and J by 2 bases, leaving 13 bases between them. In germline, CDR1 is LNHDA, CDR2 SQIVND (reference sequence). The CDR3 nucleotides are TGTGCCAGTAGTATTAAGACGGGCCTAAACACCGGGGAGCTGTTTTTT. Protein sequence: CASSIKTGLNTGELFF.

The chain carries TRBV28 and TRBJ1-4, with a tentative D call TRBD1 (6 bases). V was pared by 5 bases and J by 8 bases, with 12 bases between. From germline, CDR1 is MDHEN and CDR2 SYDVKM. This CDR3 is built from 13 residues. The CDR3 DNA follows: TGTGCCAGCAGTCTAGGGGGAAAAGAAAAACTGTTTTTT. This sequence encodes CASSLGGKEKLFF.

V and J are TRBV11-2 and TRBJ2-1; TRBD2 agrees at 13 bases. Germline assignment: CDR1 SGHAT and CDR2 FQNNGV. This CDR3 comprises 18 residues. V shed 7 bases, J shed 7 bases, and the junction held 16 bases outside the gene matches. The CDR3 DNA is TGTGCCAGCACCTGGACTAGCGGGAGAGAAGTTCGTGGTAATGAGCAGTTCTTC. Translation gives CASTWTSGREVRGNEQFF.